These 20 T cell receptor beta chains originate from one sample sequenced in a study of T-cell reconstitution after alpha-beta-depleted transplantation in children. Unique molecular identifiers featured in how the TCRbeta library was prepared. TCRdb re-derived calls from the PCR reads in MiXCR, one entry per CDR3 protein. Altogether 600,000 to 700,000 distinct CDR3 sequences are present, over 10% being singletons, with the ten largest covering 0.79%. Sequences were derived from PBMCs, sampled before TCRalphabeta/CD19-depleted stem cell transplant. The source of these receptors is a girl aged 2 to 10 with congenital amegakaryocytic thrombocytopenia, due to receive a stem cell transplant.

The CDR3 region is CASSLDLPGEQYF. CDR3 sequence (DNA): TGTGCCAGCAGCTTAGATCTCCCCGGCGAGCAGTACTTC. The V call is TRBV11-2, the J call TRBJ2-7; D unclear. Trimming removed 0 bases at V and 6 bases at J, with 9 bases between. In germline, CDR1 is SGHAT, CDR2 FQNNGV. There are 13 residues in the CDR3.

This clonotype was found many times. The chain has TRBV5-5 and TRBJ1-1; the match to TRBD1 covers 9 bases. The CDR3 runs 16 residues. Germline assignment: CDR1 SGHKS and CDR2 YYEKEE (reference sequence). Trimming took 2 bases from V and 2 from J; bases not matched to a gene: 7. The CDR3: CASSFQQGAFNTEAFF. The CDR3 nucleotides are TGTGCCAGCAGCTTCCAACAGGGGGCCTTCAACACTGAAGCTTTCTTT.

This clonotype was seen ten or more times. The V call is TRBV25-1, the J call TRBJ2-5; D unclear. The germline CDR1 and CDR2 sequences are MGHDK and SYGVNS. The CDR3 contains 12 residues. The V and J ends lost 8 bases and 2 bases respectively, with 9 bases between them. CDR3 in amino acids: CASADEQETQYF. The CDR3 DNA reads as TGTGCCAGCGCAGACGAACAAGAGACCCAGTACTTC.

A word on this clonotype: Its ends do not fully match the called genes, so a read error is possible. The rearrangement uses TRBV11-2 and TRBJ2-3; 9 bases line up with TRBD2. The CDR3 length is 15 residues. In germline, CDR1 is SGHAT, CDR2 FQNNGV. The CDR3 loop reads CASSLLGTSKDTQYF. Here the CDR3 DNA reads TGTGCCAGCAGCTTACTTGGGACTAGCAAAGATACGCAGTATTTT.

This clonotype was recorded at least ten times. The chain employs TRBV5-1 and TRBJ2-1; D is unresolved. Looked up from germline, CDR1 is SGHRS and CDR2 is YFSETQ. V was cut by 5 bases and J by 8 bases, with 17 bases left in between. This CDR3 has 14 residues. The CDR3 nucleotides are TGCGCCAGCAGTAAAATCCCAAGAGGCGATGAGCAGTTCTTC. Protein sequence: CASSKIPRGDEQFF. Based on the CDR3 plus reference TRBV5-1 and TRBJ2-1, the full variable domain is KAGVTQTPRYLIKTRGQQVTLSCSPISGHRSVSWYQQTPGQGLQFLFEYFSETQRNKGNFPGRFSGRQFSNSRSEMNVSTLELGDSALYLCASSKIPRGDEQFFGPGTRLTVL.

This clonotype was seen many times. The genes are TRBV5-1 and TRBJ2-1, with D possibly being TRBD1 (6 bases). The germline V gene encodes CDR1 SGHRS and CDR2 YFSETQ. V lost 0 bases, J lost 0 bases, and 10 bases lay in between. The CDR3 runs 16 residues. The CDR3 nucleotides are TGCGCCAGCAGCTTGGGGGACACGAGCTCCTACAATGAGCAGTTCTTC. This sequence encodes CASSLGDTSSYNEQFF.

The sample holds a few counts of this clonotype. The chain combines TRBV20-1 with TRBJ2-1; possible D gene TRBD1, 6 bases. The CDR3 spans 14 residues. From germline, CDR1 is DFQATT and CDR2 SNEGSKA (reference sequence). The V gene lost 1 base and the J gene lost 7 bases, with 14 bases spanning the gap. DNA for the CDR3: TGCAGTGCTAGAGGAAGGACAGCTTCAAATGAGCAGTTCTTC. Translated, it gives CSARGRTASNEQFF.

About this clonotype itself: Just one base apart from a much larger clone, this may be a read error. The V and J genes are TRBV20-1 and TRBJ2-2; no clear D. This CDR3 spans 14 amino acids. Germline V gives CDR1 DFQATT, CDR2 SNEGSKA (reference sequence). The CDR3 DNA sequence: TGCAGTGCTAGAACGGGCTCGAACATCGGGGAGCTGTTTTTT. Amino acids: CSARTGSNIGELFF.

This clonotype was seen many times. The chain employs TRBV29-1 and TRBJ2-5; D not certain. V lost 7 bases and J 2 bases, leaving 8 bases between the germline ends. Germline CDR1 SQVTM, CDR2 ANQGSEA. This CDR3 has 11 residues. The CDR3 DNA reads TGCAGCGCGGGCGGACAAGAGACCCAGTACTTC. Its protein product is CSAGGQETQYF.

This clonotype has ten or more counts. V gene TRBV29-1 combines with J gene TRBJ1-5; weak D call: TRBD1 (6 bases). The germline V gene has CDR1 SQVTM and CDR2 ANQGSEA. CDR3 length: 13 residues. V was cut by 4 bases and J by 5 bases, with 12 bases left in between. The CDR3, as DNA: TGCAGCGTTGCCACAGGGTCTCATCAGCCCCAGCATTTT. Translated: CSVATGSHQPQHF.

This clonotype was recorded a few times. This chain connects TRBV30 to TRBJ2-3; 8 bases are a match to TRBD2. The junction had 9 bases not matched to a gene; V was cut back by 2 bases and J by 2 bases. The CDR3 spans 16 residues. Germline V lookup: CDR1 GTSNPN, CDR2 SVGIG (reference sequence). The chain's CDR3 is CAWSLELAAVTDTQYF. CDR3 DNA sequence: TGTGCCTGGAGTCTAGAACTAGCGGCGGTCACAGATACGCAGTATTTT.

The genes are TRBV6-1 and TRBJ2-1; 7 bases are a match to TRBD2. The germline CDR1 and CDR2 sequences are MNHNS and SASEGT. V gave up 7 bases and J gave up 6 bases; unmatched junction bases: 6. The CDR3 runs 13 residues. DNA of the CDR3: TGTGCCAGCATTCCTAGCGGCTTCAATGAGCAGTTCTTC. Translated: CASIPSGFNEQFF.

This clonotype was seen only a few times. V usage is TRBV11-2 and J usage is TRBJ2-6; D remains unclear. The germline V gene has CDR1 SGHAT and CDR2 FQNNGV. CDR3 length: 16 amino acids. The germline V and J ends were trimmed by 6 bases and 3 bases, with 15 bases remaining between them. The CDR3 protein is CASRTHKGGGANVLTF. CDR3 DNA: TGTGCCAGCAGAACGCACAAGGGCGGTGGGGCCAACGTCCTGACTTTC.

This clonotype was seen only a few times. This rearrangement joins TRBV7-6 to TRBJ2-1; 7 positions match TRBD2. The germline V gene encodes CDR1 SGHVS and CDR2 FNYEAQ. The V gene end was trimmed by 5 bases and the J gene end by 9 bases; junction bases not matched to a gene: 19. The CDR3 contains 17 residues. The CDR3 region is CASSPIGGGSSNGEQFF. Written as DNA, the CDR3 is TGTGCCAGCAGCCCCATCGGCGGCGGGAGTTCCAATGGTGAGCAGTTCTTC.

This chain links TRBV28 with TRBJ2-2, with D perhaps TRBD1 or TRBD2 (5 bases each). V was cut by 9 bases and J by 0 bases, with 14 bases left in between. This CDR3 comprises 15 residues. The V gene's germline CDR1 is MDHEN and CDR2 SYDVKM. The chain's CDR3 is CASYSGTANTGELFF. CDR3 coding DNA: TGTGCCAGTTACTCCGGGACGGCGAACACCGGGGAGCTGTTTTTT.

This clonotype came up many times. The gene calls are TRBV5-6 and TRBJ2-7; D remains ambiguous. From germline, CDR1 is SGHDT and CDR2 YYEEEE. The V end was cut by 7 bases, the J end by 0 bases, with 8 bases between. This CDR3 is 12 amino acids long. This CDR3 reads CASSTASYEQYF. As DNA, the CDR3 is TGTGCCAGCTCCACAGCCTCCTACGAGCAGTACTTC. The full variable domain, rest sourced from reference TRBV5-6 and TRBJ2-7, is DAGVTQSPTHLIKTRGQQVTLRCSPKSGHDTVSWYQQALGQGPQFIFQYYEEEERQRGNFPDRFSGHQFPNYSSELNVNALLLGDSALYLCASSTASYEQYFGPGTRLTVT.

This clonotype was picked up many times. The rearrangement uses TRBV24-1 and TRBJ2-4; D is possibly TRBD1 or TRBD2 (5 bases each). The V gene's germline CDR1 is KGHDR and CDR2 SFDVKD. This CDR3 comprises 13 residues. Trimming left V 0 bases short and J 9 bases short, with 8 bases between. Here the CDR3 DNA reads TGTGCCACCAGTGATTTGTGGGGGACCATTCAGTACTTC. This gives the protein CATSDLWGTIQYF.

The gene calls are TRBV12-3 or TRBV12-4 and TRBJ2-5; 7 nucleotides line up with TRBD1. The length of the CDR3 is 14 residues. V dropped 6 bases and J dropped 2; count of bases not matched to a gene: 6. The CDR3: CASRSQTGQETQYF. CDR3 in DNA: TGTGCCAGCAGGTCTCAGACAGGGCAAGAGACCCAGTACTTC.

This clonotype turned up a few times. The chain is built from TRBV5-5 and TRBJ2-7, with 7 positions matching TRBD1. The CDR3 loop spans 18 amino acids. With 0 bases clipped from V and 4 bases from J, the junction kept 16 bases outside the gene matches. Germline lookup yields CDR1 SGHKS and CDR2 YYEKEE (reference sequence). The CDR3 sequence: CASSLASVDRGGGYEQYF. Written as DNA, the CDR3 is TGTGCCAGCAGCTTGGCCTCGGTTGATCGAGGGGGCGGATACGAGCAGTACTTC.

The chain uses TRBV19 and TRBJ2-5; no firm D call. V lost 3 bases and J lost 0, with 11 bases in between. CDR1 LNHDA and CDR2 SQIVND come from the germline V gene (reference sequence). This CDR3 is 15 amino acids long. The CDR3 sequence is CASSIGKAYQETQYF. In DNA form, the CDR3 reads TGTGCCAGTAGTATCGGAAAAGCGTACCAAGAGACCCAGTACTTC.